This is a list of T cell receptor beta chains from one sample in a study of beta chain features in type 1 diabetes. Produced via immunoSEQ multiplex PCR; TCRdb's table is partial and in-frame only. The sample lists 350,000 to 400,000 clones; over 10% were seen once. Sequenced input: naive CD4+ T cells from blood. Receptor source: a woman aged 18-35 years with type 1 diabetes. Both conserved end residues are part of each CDR3. The D gene is left open where the match is weak. A row's size may be missing; if present it is once, few, many or a size class.

J,D,V,size,CDR3,DNA
TRBJ2-1,TRBD2,TRBV18,-,CASSPADAGGGDEQFF,TGTGCCAGCTCACCCGCCGACGCGGGAGGGGGGGATGAGCAGTTCTTC
TRBJ1-2,TRBD1,TRBV7-8,few,CASSRGQESDGYTF,TGTGCCAGCAGCCGAGGACAGGAGTCGGATGGCTACACCTTC
TRBJ1-2,TRBD1,TRBV20-1,few,CSAEDRDGYTF,TGCAGTGCCGAAGACAGGGATGGCTACACCTTC
TRBJ1-2,TRBD1,TRBV28,few,CASSFSDRSYGYTF,TGTGCCAGCAGTTTTTCGGACAGGTCCTATGGCTACACCTTC
TRBJ1-4,-,TRBV7-2,few,CASSSQGGREKLFF,TGTGCCAGCAGCTCGCAGGGAGGGAGGGAAAAACTGTTTTTT
TRBJ1-1,-,TRBV5-4,few,CASSLEGGTEAFF,TGTGCCAGCAGCTTGGAGGGAGGAACTGAAGCTTTCTTT
TRBJ2-5,TRBD2,TRBV14,-,CASSQELPGTSGSPTQETQYF,TGTGCCAGCAGCCAAGAATTACCCGGGACTAGCGGGAGCCCAACCCAAGAGACCCAGTACTTC
TRBJ2-5,-,TRBV10-3,-,CAISGGKGQEETQYF,TGTGCCATCAGTGGCGGGAAAGGACAGGAGGAGACCCAGTACTTC
TRBJ1-1,-,TRBV13,few,CASSSYSASEAFF,TGTGCCAGCAGCTCTTACTCAGCGTCTGAAGCTTTCTTT
TRBJ1-4,TRBD1,TRBV12-5,few,CASGPGQINEKLFF,TGTGCTAGTGGTCCGGGACAGATAAATGAAAAACTGTTTTTT